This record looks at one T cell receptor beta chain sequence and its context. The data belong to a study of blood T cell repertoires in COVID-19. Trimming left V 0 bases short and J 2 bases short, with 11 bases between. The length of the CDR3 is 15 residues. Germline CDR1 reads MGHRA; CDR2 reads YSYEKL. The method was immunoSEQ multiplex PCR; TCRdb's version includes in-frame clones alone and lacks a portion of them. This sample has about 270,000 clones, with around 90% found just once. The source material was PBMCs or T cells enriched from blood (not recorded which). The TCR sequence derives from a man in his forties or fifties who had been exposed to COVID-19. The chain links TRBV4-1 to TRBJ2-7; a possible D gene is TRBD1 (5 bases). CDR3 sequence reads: CASSQDWAGTYEQYF. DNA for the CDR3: TGCGCCAGCAGCCAAGATTGGGCAGGGACCTACGAGCAGTACTTC.